This TCR beta chain emerged from a study of CXCR3-negative and CXCR3-positive naive CD8 T cells. The wider study: The libraries together contributed 110 million to 150 million TRB reads, each supplying about 1.5 +/- 0.3 million.

It was by 5' RACE with UMI labels that the TRB cDNA libraries were prepared. TCRdb re-analyzed the 5' RACE reads; it lists each CDR3 protein once, without DNA. The specimen's table records roughly 120,000 distinct CDR3 sequences. The study, taken as a whole, reports: Within a donor, both naive subsets shared TRBV-TRBJ usage, unlike memory cells. When CXCR3-positive naive cells were set against CXCR3-negative naive cells, the former had more hydrophobic TRB CDR3s. Freshly isolated PBMCs were used in most assays, given partial CXCR3 loss after freezing.

Points on this clonotype: Its antigen is not known.

CD45RO-CCR7+CD27+CD95- was the phenotype of naive CD8+ T cells. CDR1 and CDR2 from the germline V gene are MNHEY and SMNVEV (reference sequence). This CDR3 is built from 17 residues. The sequenced sample consisted of naive CXCR3+ CD8+ T cells from blood. Subset defined: CD45RO-CCR7+CD27+CD95- naive CD8+ T cells expressing CXCR3 (TNR3+). The sequence was obtained from a human donor in good health. Some clones in this sample may be carry-over from other donors' samples. The chain recombines TRBV27 with TRBJ1-2; the TCRdb D gene call, TRBD1, has no DNA to confirm it. This CDR3 is CASSWSYWTATNYGYTF.